The clone carrying this TCR beta chain showed up just once. Other DNA sequences within the sample encode an identical CDR3. This specimen comes from a study of blood T cell repertoires in COVID-19. The authors' processing: Estimated nucleated cell counts came from reference gene primer amplification. Generated by immunoSEQ multiplex PCR, the TCRdb table keeps only in-frame clones and is missing some. For V, J and clone size, that table is used; D and trimming come from the DNA. The sample contains some 260,000 clones, roughly 82% of which appear only once. Trimming at V came to 2 bases and at J to 4 bases, leaving 3 bases not matched to a gene. This CDR3 has 15 amino acids. Looked up from germline, CDR1 is SGHRS and CDR2 is YFSETQ.

The sequencing sample was made of peripheral blood. The J gene is TRBJ2-2, the V gene TRBV5-1, with TRBD1 matching 9 bases. The clonotype originates from a woman older than 75 with active or convalescent COVID-19. CDR3 sequence (DNA): TGCGCCAGCAGCTTACCGGGACAGGGCACCGGGGAGCTGTTTTTT. As protein: CASSLPGQGTGELFF. Using reference TRBV5-1 and TRBJ2-2 for the parts outside the CDR3, the full variable domain is KAGVTQTPRYLIKTRGQQVTLSCSPISGHRSVSWYQQTPGQGLQFLFEYFSETQRNKGNFPGRFSGRQFSNSRSEMNVSTLELGDSALYLCASSLPGQGTGELFFGEGSRLTVL.